This T cell receptor beta chain stems from a study of blood T cell repertoires in COVID-19. Deletions cut 10 bases from V and 8 bases from J, with 26 bases between. The CDR3 consists of 15 residues. Germline V gene lookup returns CDR1 MDHEN and CDR2 SYDVKM. Sequencing used immunoSEQ multiplex PCR; TCRdb keeps in-frame clones, though not all of them. Here the sample spans around 300,000 clones, roughly 90% being singletons. Source material: peripheral blood. The clonotype originates from a woman aged 45-65 years with active or convalescent COVID-19. This chain uses TRBV28 with TRBJ1-2; D may be TRBD1 (5 bases). Here the CDR3 DNA reads TGTGCCATTCTTGCGGGCGGGACTAGGTCGAGAGGCTACACCTTC. Protein sequence: CAILAGGTRSRGYTF.